This T cell receptor (beta chain) was profiled in a study of T cells in Graves' hyperthyroidism and ophthalmopathy (dated by TCRdb to between 2018 and 2021). About the study as a whole: Peripheral blood samples were taken at initial diagnosis, before any treatment was given. A discovery cohort of about 96 patients, about 40 with Graves' ophthalmopathy and 55 to 60 with stable Graves' hyperthyroidism, was used to find distinguishing TCR V-J signatures. An independent validation cohort of fewer than 20 hyperthyroidism patients and about 15 patients who later progressed to ophthalmopathy tested prospective prediction of ophthalmopathy. The roughly 100 discovery patients were randomly divided into training and test sets at a 7:3 ratio. In addition, the study compared T-cell repertoires in thyroid tissue and in blood from five to seven Graves' hyperthyroidism patients. Once sampling was done, hyperthyroidism patients were given methimazole at a starting dose of 30 mg daily, whereas ophthalmopathy patients were given high-dose intravenous methylprednisolone. The paper describes TCR Vbeta CDR3 sequencing of about 140 peripheral blood samples, made up of fewer than 50 ophthalmopathy patients, some 76 hyperthyroidism patients and some 17 progressor patients. The study at large found these results: Blood samples also contained most of the expanded thyroid clonotypes (frequency above 0.001), which suggests that blood repertoires may reflect thyroid immune responses. In cross-validation, a model built on a 13 V-J signature told ophthalmopathy apart from stable hyperthyroidism with 85% to 90% sensitivity and roughly 83% specificity, and in testing the same model reached 80%/75%. In validation, progression to ophthalmopathy was predicted by the model with roughly 71% sensitivity and roughly 72% specificity, a median of approximately 6.5 months before onset. No statistical method was used to fix the sample size in advance, and group allocation was not hidden from the investigators.

This clonotype was counted ten times or more. The antigen it binds to is not known. Base-call qualities are not available, and no considerably larger clone is one nucleotide away. A patient counted as having stable Graves' hyperthyroidism if no progression to ophthalmopathy occurred over 18 months of follow-up. Hyperthyroidism patients were aged 18 to 65 years and newly diagnosed, with disease duration of less than 2 months. Patients with uncontrolled infections, other autoimmune diseases, pregnancy or lactation were excluded. Diagnoses were based on clinical symptoms, serum thyroxine and TRAb, thyroid ultrasound and orbital computed tomography. PBMCs were separated from 10 ml of fresh peripheral blood using Ficoll-Paque density gradient centrifugation. Total RNA was extracted using Trizol reagent, and RNA quality was assessed on an Agilent 2100 Bioanalyzer. Amplification of TCR beta CDR3 regions was carried out from RNA transcripts. A first-round RT-PCR of the TCR CDR3 used the HTBI primer set with the Qiagen OneStep RT-PCR kit. Libraries were constructed in a second round of multiplex PCR, after which size selection and purification were carried out. Libraries were sequenced paired-end with 100 bp reads on an Illumina HiSeq2000. Concerning the study's data processing: SOAPnuke was used to process the raw data, with reads discarded if the reads contained adapters or uncalled bases, had a mean Phred below 15, or lacked an exact constant-primer or identifier match. COPE v1.2.5 was used to merge the high-quality paired reads, and each unique nucleotide sequence was defined as a clonotype. Clonotypes were aligned to IMGT TRBV, TRBD and TRBJ reference segments using MiTCR v1.1. Only V-J combinations with frequency above 0.0001, covering approximately 99% of repertoires, were analysed. A TCS score was defined as the ratio between F50 (clonal expansion) and ExV (chaos), using BLOSUM62-based TCRdist between CDR3 peptides within each V-J. Welch's t-statistics and random forest reduced 500 to 550 V-J features to roughly 13, which were used in a naive Bayes classifier (R e1071). In-frame beta chains were kept once TCRdb had trimmed the public reads at Q25 with fastp and called clones with MiXCR. CDR3 protein duplicates are merged, each entry listing the most common genes and DNA. What appears here as the V and J calls and clone size reflects TCRdb's work, not the paper's. The sample table shows roughly 330,000 distinct CDR3 sequences, and roughly 15% are seen once. The ten biggest clones cover roughly 33% of the sample.

Looking up the germline V gene (reference sequence) yields CDR1 LGHDT and CDR2 YNNKEL. The cysteine opens and the phenylalanine closes a CDR3 of 12 amino acids. Only the CDR3 DNA stays, 36 bases, in frame from base 1. V gives up 2 bases and J gives up 11 bases, and the segment between their germline ends measures 12 bases. The source of this sequence is a man between 25 and 39 years old with Graves' hyperthyroidism. The chain couples TRBV3-1 to TRBJ1-1, and possibly TRBD1, on 6 matching bases. Sample: blood. The nucleotides read TGTGCCAGCAGCCAATGGGGGCTTGGCGCTTTCTTT. Translation gives CASSQWGLGAFF. With all but the CDR3 taken from the reference TRBV3-1 and TRBJ1-1 genes, the full variable domain is: DTAVSQTPKYLVTQMGNDKSIKCEQNLGHDTMYWYKQDSKKFLKIMFSYNNKELIINETVPNRFSPKSPDKAHLNLHINSLELGDSAVYFCASSQWGLGAFFGQGTRLTVV.